Given below is one TCR beta chain in context. The antigen remains unidentified. Using immunoSEQ multiplex PCR, the repertoire was profiled, and TCRdb retains in-frame clones only, with some absent. The sample shows fewer than 70,000 clones, roughly 86% of them seen only once. The data belong to a study of a mutant IDH1 vaccine in newly diagnosed glioma. Study background: It was radiotherapy, temozolomide, or both that patients received previously, with most receiving both. Participants attended visit V12, the safety follow-up, at week 35, and then attended visit V13 at week 47. Study findings and constraints: Evidence of vaccine-induced immune responses was documented in roughly 93% of patients.

The germline CDR1 and CDR2 sequences are KGHSH and LQKENI. Deletions cut 6 bases from V and 8 bases from J, with 11 bases between. The CDR3 is 11 amino acids. The time point denotes: week 35, safety follow-up. Every single dose of the vaccine, 300 ug of mutant IDH1 20-mer peptide, came with topical imiquimod. New astrocytomas of WHO grade 3 or 4 that were IDH1-mutant and ATRX-lost were found in the donors. V usage is TRBV18 and J usage is TRBJ2-7, with D perhaps matching TRBD2 (5 bases). The specimen was PBMCs, collected from a glioma patient whose treatment included an IDH1 peptide vaccine. The clonotype originates from a man aged 25-45 years with glioma. CDR3 coding DNA: TGTGCCAGCTCCCCCTCCGGGAAGCAGTACTTC. Translation gives CASSPSGKQYF.